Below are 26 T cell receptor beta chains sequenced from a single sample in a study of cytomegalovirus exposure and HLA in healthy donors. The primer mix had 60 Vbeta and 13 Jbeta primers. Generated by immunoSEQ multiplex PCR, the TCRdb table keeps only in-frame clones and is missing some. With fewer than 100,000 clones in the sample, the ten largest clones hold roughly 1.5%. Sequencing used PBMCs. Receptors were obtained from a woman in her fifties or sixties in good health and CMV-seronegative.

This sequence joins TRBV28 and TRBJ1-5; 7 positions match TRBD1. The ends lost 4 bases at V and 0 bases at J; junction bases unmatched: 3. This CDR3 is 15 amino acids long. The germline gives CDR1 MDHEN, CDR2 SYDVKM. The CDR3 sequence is CASSSTGSSNQPQHF. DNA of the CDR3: TGTGCCAGCAGTTCGACAGGGAGTAGCAATCAGCCCCAGCATTTT. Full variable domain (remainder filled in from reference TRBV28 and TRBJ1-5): DVKVTQSSRYLVKRTGEKVFLECVQDMDHENMFWYRQDPGLGLRLIYFSYDVKMKEKGDIPEGYSVSREKKERFSLILESASTNQTSMYLCASSSTGSSNQPQHFGDGTRLSIL.

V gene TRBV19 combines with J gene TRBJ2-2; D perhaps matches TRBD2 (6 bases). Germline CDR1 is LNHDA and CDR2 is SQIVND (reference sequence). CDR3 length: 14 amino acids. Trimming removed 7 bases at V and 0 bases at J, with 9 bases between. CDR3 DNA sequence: TGTGCCAGTAAGGAGGGTGCGAACACCGGGGAGCTGTTTTTT. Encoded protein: CASKEGANTGELFF.

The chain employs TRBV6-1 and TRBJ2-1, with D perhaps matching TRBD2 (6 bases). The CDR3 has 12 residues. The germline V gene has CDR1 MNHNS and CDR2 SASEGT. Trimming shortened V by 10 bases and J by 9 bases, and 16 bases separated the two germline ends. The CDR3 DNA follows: TGTGCCACCTCTTCGGACGGGGGTGAGCAGTTCTTC. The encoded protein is CATSSDGGEQFF.

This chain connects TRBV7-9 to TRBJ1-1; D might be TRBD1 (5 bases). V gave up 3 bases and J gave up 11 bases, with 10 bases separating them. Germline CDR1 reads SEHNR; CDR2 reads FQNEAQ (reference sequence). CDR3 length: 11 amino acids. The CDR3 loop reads CASSFDRRAFF. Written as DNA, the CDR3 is TGTGCCAGCAGCTTTGACAGAAGGGCTTTCTTT.

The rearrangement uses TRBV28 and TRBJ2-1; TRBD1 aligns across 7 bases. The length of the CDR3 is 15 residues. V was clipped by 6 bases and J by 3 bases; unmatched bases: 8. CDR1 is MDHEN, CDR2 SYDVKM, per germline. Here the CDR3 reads CASSPDRDHYNEQFF. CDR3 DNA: TGTGCCAGCAGCCCTGACAGGGACCACTACAATGAGCAGTTCTTC.

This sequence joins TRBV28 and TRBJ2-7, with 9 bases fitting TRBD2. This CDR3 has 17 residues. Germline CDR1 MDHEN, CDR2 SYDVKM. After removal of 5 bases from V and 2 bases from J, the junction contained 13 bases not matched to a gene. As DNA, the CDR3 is TGTGCCAGCAGTGGGTCTAGCGGGAAACTCCACGCCTACGAGCAGTACTTC. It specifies CASSGSSGKLHAYEQYF. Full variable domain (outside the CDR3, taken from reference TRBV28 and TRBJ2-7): DVKVTQSSRYLVKRTGEKVFLECVQDMDHENMFWYRQDPGLGLRLIYFSYDVKMKEKGDIPEGYSVSREKKERFSLILESASTNQTSMYLCASSGSSGKLHAYEQYFGPGTRLTVT.

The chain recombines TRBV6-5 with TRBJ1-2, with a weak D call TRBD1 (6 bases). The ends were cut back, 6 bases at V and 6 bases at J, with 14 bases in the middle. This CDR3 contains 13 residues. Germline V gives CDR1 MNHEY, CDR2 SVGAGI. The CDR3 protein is CASRDRGRNGYTF. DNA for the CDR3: TGTGCCAGCAGGGACAGAGGACGAAATGGCTACACCTTC.

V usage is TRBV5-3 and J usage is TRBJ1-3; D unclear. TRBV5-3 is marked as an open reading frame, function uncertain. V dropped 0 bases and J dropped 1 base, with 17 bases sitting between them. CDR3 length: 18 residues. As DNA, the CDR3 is TGTGCCAGAAGCTTGGAACTGGGTAAAGGGAGGTCTGGAAACACCATATATTTT. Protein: CARSLELGKGRSGNTIYF.

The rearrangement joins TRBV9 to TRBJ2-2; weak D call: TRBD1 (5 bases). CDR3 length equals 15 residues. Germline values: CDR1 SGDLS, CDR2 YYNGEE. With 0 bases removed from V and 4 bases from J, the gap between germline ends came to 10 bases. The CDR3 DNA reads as TGTGCCAGCAGCGTAGAGCAGGGCTTCACCGGGGAGCTGTTTTTT. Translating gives CASSVEQGFTGELFF. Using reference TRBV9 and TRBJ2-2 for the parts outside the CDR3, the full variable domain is DSGVTQTPKHLITATGQRVTLRCSPRSGDLSVYWYQQSLDQGLQFLIQYYNGEERAKGNILERFSAQQFPDLHSELNLSSLELGDSALYFCASSVEQGFTGELFFGEGSRLTVL.

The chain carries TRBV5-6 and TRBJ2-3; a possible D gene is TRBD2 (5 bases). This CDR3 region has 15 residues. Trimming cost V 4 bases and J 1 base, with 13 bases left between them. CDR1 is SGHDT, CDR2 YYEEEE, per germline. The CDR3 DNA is TGTGCCAGCAGCGGTGGACTGGCGGGCACAGATACGCAGTATTTT. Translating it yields CASSGGLAGTDTQYF. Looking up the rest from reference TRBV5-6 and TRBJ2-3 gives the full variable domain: DAGVTQSPTHLIKTRGQQVTLRCSPKSGHDTVSWYQQALGQGPQFIFQYYEEEERQRGNFPDRFSGHQFPNYSSELNVNALLLGDSALYLCASSGGLAGTDTQYFGPGTRLTVL.

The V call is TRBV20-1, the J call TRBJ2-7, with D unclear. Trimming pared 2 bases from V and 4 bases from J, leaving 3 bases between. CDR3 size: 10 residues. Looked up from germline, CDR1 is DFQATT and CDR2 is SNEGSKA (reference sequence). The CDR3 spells CSARRYEQYF. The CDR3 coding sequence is TGCAGTGCTAGACGGTACGAGCAGTACTTC.

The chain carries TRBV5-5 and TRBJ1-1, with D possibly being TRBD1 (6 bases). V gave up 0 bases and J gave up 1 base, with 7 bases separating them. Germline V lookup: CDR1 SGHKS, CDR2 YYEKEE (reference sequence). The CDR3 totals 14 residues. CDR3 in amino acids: CASSLEGQNTEAFF. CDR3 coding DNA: TGTGCCAGCAGCTTGGAGGGACAGAACACTGAAGCTTTCTTT.

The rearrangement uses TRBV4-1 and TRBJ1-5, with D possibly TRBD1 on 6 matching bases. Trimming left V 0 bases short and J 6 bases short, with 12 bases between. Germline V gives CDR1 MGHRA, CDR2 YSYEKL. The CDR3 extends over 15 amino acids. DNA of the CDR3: TGCGCCAGCAGCCAAGATGGACAGCCGTTTCAGCCCCAGCATTTT. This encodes CASSQDGQPFQPQHF.

The CDR3 DNA sequence: TGTGCCAGCAGCGGAGGGAGGGTTGAAGCTTTCTTT. It is translated as CASSGGRVEAFF. The chain recombines TRBV10-3 with TRBJ1-1, with unresolved D. From germline, CDR1 is ENHRY and CDR2 SYGVKD. Trimming left V 10 bases short and J 7 bases short, with 16 bases between. The CDR3 runs 12 residues.

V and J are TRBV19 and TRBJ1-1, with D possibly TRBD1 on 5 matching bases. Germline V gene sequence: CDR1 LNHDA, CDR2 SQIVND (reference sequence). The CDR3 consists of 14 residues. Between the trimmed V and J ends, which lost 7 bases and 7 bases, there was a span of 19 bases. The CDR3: CASTEPGGTGEAFF. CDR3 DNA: TGTGCCAGTACCGAGCCCGGGGGAACAGGTGAAGCTTTCTTT.

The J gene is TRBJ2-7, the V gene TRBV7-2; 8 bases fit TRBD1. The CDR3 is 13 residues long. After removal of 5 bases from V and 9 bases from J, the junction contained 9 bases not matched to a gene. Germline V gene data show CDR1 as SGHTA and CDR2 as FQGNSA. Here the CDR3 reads CASSQDRVLGQYF. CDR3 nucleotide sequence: TGTGCCAGCAGCCAGGACAGGGTCCTGGGGCAGTACTTC.

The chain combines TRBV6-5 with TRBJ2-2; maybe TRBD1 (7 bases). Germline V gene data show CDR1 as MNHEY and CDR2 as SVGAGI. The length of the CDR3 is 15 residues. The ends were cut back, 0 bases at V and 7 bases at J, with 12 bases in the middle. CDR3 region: CASSYSGGGVGELFF. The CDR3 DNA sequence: TGTGCCAGCAGTTACTCAGGGGGCGGGGTCGGGGAGCTGTTTTTT.

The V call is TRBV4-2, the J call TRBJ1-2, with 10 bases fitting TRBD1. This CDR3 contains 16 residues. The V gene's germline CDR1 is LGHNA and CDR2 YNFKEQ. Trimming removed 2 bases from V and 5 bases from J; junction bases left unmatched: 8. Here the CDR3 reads CASSQTHRTGGYGYTF. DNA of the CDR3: TGTGCCAGCAGCCAAACCCACCGGACAGGGGGTTATGGCTACACCTTC.

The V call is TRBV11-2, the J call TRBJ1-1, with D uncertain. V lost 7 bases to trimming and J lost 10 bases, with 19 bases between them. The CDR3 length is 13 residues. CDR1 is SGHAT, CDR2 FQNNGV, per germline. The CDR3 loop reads CASNPRTVAGAFF. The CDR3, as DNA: TGTGCCAGCAATCCAAGGACTGTGGCAGGAGCTTTCTTT.

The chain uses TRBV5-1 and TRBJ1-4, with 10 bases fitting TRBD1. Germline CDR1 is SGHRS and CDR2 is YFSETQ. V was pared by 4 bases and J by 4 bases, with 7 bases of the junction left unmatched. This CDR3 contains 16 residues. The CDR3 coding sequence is TGCGCCAGCAGCACCGGACAGGGGGTCCGTAATGAAAAACTGTTTTTT. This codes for CASSTGQGVRNEKLFF.

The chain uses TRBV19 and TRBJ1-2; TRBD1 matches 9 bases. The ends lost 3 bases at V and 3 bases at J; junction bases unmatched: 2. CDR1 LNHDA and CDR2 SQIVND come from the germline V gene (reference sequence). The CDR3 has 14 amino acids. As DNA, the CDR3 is TGTGCCAGTAGTATGGGACAGGGAGACTATGGCTACACCTTC. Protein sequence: CASSMGQGDYGYTF.

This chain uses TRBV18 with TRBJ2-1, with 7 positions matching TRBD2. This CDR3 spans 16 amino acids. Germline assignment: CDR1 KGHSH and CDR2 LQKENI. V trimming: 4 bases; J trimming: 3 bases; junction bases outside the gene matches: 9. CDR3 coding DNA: TGTGCCAGCTCACGGCCCGTAGCGGGCCTCTACAATGAGCAGTTCTTC. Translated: CASSRPVAGLYNEQFF.

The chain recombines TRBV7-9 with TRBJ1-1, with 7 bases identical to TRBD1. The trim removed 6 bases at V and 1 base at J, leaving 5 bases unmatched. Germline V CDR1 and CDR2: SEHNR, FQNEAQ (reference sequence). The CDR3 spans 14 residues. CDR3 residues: CASRIDRENTEAFF. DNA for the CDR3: TGTGCCAGCAGAATTGACAGGGAGAACACTGAAGCTTTCTTT. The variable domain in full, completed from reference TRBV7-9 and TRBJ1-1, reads DTGVSQNPRHKITKRGQNVTFRCDPISEHNRLYWYRQTLGQGPEFLTYFQNEAQLEKSRLLSDRFSAERPKGSFSTLEIQRTEQGDSAMYLCASRIDRENTEAFFGQGTRLTVV.

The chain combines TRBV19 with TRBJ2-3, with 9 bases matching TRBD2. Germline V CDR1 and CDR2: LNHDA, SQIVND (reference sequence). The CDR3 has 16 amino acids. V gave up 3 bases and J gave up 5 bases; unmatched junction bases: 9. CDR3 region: CASSIAGGRAVDTQYF. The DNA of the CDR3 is TGTGCCAGTAGTATCGCTGGCGGGAGGGCTGTAGATACGCAGTATTTT.

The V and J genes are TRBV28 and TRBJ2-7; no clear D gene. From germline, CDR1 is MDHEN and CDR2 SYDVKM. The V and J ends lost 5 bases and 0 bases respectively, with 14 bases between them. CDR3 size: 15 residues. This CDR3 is CASSLNPFFSYEQYF. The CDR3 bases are TGTGCCAGCAGTCTAAACCCCTTCTTCTCCTACGAGCAGTACTTC.

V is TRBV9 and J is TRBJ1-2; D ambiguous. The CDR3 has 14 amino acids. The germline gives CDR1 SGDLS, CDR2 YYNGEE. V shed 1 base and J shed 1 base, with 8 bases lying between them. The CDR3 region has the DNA TGTGCCAGCAGCGTATATCGGGATAACTATGGCTACACCTTC. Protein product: CASSVYRDNYGYTF.